The present T cell receptor (beta chain) was sequenced within a study of shared clonotypes between healthy human individuals. General study points: Memory subsets had estimated richness that was generally smaller than that of naive subsets. Across several donors, naive CD4 shared 4.5% to 6%, naive CD8 less than 4%, memory CD4 approximately 2.5%, memory CD8 around 0.36%.

Sequenced by immunoSEQ multiplex PCR; TCRdb stores in-frame clones only, minus some. The sample holds roughly 2.6 million clones; 85% to 95% are singletons and the top ten take under 0.15%. The donors were all Caucasian adults (living in Nashville, Tennessee). To note about this clone: Its target is unknown.

This clonotype originated in a man younger than 35 in good health. Sequencing was done on a sample of naive CD4+ T cells sorted from blood. As for subset: CD45RA+ positively selected.

CDR3 residues: CATSRGASWTYEQYF. The DNA of the CDR3 is TGTGCCACCAGCAGAGGGGCCTCCTGGACCTACGAGCAGTACTTC. The chain recombines TRBV15 with TRBJ2-7; D remains unclear. Germline CDR1 is LNHNV and CDR2 is YYDKDF (reference sequence). CDR3 length equals 15 residues. V gave up 1 base and J gave up 2 bases, with 12 bases separating them.